This is a list of T cell receptor beta chains from one sample in a study of T cell responses to AZD1222 COVID-19 vaccine. TCRdb keeps only in-frame clones here, not all; method: immunoSEQ multiplex PCR. The sample contains 70,000 to 95,000 clones, 88% of which appear only once. The source material was peripheral blood, sampled 28 days after the second AZD1222 dose. These receptors were obtained from an adult who received the AZD1222 COVID-19 vaccine. Each CDR3 is given without its conserved first and last residue.

j_call v_call cdr3_aa
TRBJ1-1 TRBV5-1 ASSSQGSGTNTEAF
TRBJ2-1 TRBV27 ASRPGDSSSYNEQF
TRBJ1-1 TRBV19 ASSIGTVNTEAF
TRBJ1-1 TRBV19 ASSKQGSGEAF
TRBJ2-1 TRBV30 AWSPRLPEQF
TRBJ1-5 TRBV11-2 ASSLDTYSNQPQH
TRBJ2-7 TRBV28 ASSLGLAGLAYEQY
TRBJ1-1 TRBV19 ASSGRFSTVNTEAF
TRBJ2-1 TRBV7-2 ASSLARRGGGRNNEQF
TRBJ2-1 TRBV4-3 ASSQDLAGEQF
TRBJ2-7 TRBV24-1 ATRSSWTDSYEQY
TRBJ2-1 TRBV19 ASSMKNNEQF
TRBJ2-1 TRBV11-3 ASSTSGGGRANEQF
TRBJ2-1 TRBV5-1 ASSLGLSSYNEQF
TRBJ2-1 TRBV11-2 ASSLVPGKGNEQF
TRBJ2-5 TRBV11-2 ASSLEFGDPLD
TRBJ2-2 TRBV27 ASSLRLAGGPGTGELF
TRBJ1-5 TRBV27 ASREGPGSNQPQH
TRBJ1-3 TRBV15 ATSRGTGRLSGNTIY
TRBJ2-7 TRBV7-8 ASSKLRTSYEQY
TRBJ2-2 TRBV7-2 ASSSIARRMITGELF
TRBJ2-7 TRBV5-1 ASSKQVSSYEQY
TRBJ2-3 TRBV24-1 ATSDLSTDTQY
TRBJ1-5 TRBV6-5 ASRILQGSNQPQH
TRBJ2-3 TRBV24-1 ATSDLWRDRGWY
TRBJ2-1 TRBV5-1 ASTVMGSNEQF
TRBJ1-2 TRBV29-1 SAIGTDYGYT
TRBJ2-3 TRBV27 ASRQGGTDTQY
TRBJ2-7 TRBV14 ASSQDGSSRQGPSSYEQY
TRBJ1-6 TRBV5-1 ASSGTENSPLH
TRBJ1-2 TRBV6-2/TRBV6-3 ASSYGQRTSYGYT
TRBJ2-2 TRBV5-1 ASSLAGAGGGELF
TRBJ2-2 TRBV19 ASSIQEGPNTGELF
TRBJ1-6 TRBV15 ATSSRGAQYNSPLH
TRBJ2-7 TRBV4-1 ASSPGDRRNYEQY
TRBJ1-2 TRBV28 ASSEGTDNYGYT
TRBJ1-3 TRBV27 ASSPRGAGNTIY
TRBJ2-1 TRBV19 ASTFLNEQF
TRBJ1-4 TRBV4-2 ASSQDAGGGDNEKLF
TRBJ2-6 TRBV15 ATSRVGASVSGANVLT
TRBJ1-1 TRBV28 ASSLWPLRTEAF
TRBJ2-5 TRBV7-2 ASSRGLARGTQY
TRBJ2-7 TRBV10-1 ASSESAAADEQY
TRBJ2-5 TRBV7-6 ASSLGWSQRERKTQY
TRBJ1-2 TRBV5-1 ASSLPSGGVGSYGYT
TRBJ2-7 TRBV6-2/TRBV6-3 ASSYGGTRYYEQY
TRBJ1-4 TRBV29-1 SVEDPSFNEKLF
TRBJ1-1 TRBV7-2 ASSPPTGGHTEAF
TRBJ2-7 TRBV3-1/TRBV3-2 ASSPQSGPSYEQY
TRBJ1-1 TRBV4-3 ASSQVAANTEAF
TRBJ2-1 TRBV6-4 ASSDSGGYNEQF